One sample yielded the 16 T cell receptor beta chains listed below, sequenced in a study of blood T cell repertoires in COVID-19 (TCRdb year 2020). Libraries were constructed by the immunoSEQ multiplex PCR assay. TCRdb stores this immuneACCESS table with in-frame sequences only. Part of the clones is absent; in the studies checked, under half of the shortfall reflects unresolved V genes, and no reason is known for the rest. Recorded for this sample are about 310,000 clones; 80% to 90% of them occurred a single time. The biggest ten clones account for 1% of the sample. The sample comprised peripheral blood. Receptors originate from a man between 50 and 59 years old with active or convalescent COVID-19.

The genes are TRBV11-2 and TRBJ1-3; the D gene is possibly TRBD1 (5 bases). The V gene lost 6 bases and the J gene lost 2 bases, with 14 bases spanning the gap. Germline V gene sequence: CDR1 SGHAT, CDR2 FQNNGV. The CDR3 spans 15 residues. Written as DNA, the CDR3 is TGTGCCAGCAGGGTGGGACTAAATCCTGGAAACACCATATATTTT. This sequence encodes CASRVGLNPGNTIYF.

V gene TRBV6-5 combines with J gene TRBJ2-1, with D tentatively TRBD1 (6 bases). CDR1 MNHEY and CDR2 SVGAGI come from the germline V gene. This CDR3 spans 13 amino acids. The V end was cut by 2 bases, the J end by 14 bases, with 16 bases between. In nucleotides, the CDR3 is TGTGCCAGCAGTTACGTGGGGGCGTACAAGGAGTTCTTC. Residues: CASSYVGAYKEFF.

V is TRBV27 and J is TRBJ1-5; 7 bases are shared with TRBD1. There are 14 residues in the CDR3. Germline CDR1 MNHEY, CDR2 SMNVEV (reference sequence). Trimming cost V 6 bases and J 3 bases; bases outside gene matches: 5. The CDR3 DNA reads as TGTGCCAGCAGAATGACAGGGTACAATCAGCCCCAGCATTTT. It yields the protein CASRMTGYNQPQHF.

Here the CDR3 DNA reads TGTGCCAGCAGCTGGACAGGGGATAGTGAGCAGTTCTTC. Its protein product is CASSWTGDSEQFF. This chain uses TRBV7-9 with TRBJ2-1; 9 positions agree with TRBD1. This CDR3 has 13 residues. Germline V gene sequence: CDR1 SEHNR, CDR2 FQNEAQ (reference sequence). V lost 4 bases to trimming and J lost 9 bases; unmatched junction nucleotides: 4.

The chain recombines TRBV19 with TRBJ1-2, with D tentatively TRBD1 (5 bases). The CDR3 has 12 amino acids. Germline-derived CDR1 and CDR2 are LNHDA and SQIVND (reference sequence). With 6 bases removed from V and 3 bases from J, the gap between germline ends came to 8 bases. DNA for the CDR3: TGTGCCAGTAGAAAAGGGGACTATGGCTACACCTTC. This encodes CASRKGDYGYTF.

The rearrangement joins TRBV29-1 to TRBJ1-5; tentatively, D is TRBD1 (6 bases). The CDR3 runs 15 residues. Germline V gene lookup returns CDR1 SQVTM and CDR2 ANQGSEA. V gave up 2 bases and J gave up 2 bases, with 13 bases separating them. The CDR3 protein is CSVEFGSGGNQPQHF. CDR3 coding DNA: TGCAGCGTTGAATTTGGGTCAGGGGGCAATCAGCCCCAGCATTTT.

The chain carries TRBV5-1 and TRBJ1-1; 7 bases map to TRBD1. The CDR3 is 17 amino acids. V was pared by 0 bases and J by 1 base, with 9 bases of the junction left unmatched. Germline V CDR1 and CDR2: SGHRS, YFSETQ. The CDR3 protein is CASSLGEGGLGNTEAFF. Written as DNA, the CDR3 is TGCGCCAGCAGCTTGGGAGAAGGGGGCTTGGGGAACACTGAAGCTTTCTTT.

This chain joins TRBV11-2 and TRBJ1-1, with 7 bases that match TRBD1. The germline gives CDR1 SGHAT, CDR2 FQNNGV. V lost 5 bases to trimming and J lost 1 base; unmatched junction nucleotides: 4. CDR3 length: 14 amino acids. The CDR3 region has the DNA TGTGCCAGCAGCCGGGGACAGACGAACACTGAAGCTTTCTTT. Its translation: CASSRGQTNTEAFF.

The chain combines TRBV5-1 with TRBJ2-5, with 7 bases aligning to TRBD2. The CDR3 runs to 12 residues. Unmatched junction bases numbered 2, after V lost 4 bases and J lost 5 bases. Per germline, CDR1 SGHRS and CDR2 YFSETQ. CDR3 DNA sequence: TGCGCCAGCAGCGGGCGGGGGGAGACCCAGTACTTC. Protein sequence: CASSGRGETQYF.

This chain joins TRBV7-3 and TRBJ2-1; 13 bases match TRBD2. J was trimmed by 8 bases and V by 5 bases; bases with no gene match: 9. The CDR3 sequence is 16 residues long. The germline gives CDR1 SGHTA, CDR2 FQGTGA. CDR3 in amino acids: CASSPTGTSGIYEQFF. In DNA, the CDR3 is TGTGCCAGCAGCCCGACCGGGACTAGCGGGATCTATGAGCAGTTCTTC.

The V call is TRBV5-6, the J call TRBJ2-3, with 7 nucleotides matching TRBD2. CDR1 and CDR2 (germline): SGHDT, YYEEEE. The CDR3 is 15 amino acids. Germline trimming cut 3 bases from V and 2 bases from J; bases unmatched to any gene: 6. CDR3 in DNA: TGTGCCAGCAGCTGGAGGACTAGGGCCACAGATACGCAGTATTTT. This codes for CASSWRTRATDTQYF.

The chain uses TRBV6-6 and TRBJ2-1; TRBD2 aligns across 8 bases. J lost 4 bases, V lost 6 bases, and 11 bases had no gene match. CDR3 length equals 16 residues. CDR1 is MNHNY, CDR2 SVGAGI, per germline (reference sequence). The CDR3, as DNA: TGTGCCAGCAGACTCTCGGGGGGGGGTCGATACAATGAGCAGTTCTTC. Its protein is CASRLSGGGRYNEQFF.

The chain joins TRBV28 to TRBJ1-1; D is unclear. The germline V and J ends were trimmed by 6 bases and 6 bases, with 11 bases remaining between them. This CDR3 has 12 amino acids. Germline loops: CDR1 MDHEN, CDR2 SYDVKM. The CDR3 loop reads CASRPLRSEAFF. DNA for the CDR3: TGTGCCAGCAGGCCGCTCCGGTCTGAAGCTTTCTTT.

The CDR3 nucleotides are TGTGCCAGCAGCCTAGGGACTCCAAACACCATATATTTT. It is translated as CASSLGTPNTIYF. The chain has TRBV12-3 or TRBV12-4 and TRBJ1-3; weak D call: TRBD1 (5 bases). The CDR3 contains 13 residues. V was cut by 6 bases and J by 6 bases, with 12 bases left in between.

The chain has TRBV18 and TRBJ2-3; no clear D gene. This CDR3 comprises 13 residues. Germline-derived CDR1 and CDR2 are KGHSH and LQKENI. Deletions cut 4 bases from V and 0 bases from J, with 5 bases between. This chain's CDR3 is CASSLISTDTQYF. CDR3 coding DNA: TGTGCCAGCTCACTAATCAGCACAGATACGCAGTATTTT.

The DNA of the CDR3 is TGTGCCAGCAGTTTCAGGTTGGGGCGGGGGGGCCCCGATACGCAGTATTTT. Its protein is CASSFRLGRGGPDTQYF. The rearrangement uses TRBV28 and TRBJ2-3, with TRBD2 matching over 9 bases. Trimming removed 3 bases from V and 6 bases from J; junction bases left unmatched: 13. This CDR3 comprises 17 residues. CDR1 and CDR2 from the germline V gene are MDHEN and SYDVKM.